This T cell receptor (beta chain) was recovered during a study of cytomegalovirus exposure and HLA in healthy donors. Broader study findings: Clonal expansion, a later analysis showed, was greater in HLA-associated TCR beta chains than in equally common others.

Turning to this clone: Antigen specificity is unknown.

It was with 60 Vbeta and 13 Jbeta primers that the PCR ran. Profiling relied on immunoSEQ multiplex PCR, and the TCRdb table lists in-frame clones only, not all of them. In the table there are about 120,000 clones, 75% of which are singletons. Germline-derived CDR1 and CDR2 are LGHNA and YSLEER. The V end was cut by 0 bases, the J end by 7 bases, with 12 bases between. The CDR3 is 15 residues long. The chain carries TRBV4-3 and TRBJ1-4; D is uncertain. This sequence originates from a woman aged 35 to 49 in good health and CMV-seropositive. The sequencing input was PBMCs. CDR3 DNA: TGCGCCAGCAGCCAAGACCCAGGTACCGGTGAAAAACTGTTTTTT. Protein product: CASSQDPGTGEKLFF.